The 32 T cell receptor beta chains below come from one sample, sequenced in a study of blood T cell repertoires in COVID-19. The protocol was immunoSEQ multiplex PCR, while the TCRdb copy is restricted to in-frame clones and leaves out a portion. Altogether about 87,000 clones are present, approximately 71% being singletons, with the ten largest covering approximately 4.6%. Input material: peripheral blood. The receptors come from a woman in her forties or fifties with acute or convalescent COVID-19.

The chain carries TRBV29-1 and TRBJ2-1; 8 bases align to TRBD1. The CDR3 length is 15 residues. Germline V gene data show CDR1 as SQVTM and CDR2 as ANQGSEA. The ends lost 0 bases at V and 6 bases at J; junction bases unmatched: 7. In nucleotides, the CDR3 is TGCAGCGTTGAAGAATCCAGGGGGCTCGGCAATGAGCAGTTCTTC. Translated, it gives CSVEESRGLGNEQFF.

The CDR3 sequence is CSASRAGEETQYF. The CDR3 region has the DNA TGCAGTGCTAGTAGGGCGGGGGAGGAGACCCAGTACTTC. This sequence joins TRBV20-1 and TRBJ2-5; 7 bases match TRBD2. Germline V CDR1 and CDR2: DFQATT, SNEGSKA (reference sequence). The CDR3 is 13 residues long. The J segment lost 5 bases and the V segment lost 3 bases, leaving 6 bases of the junction unmatched.

This clone has just a few counts. The chain uses TRBV6-1 and TRBJ1-6; 7 positions match TRBD1. Germline CDR1 MNHNS, CDR2 SASEGT. V trimming: 2 bases; J trimming: 3 bases; junction bases outside the gene matches: 4. This CDR3 has 16 amino acids. CDR3 loop: CASSELGTVYNSPLHF. In DNA, the CDR3 is TGTGCCAGCAGTGAACTCGGGACAGTCTATAATTCACCCCTCCACTTT.

As DNA, the CDR3 is TGTGCCAGCAGTTACTCGGGGGGTTCCGGAGGCTACACCTTC. Translating it yields CASSYSGGSGGYTF. The chain joins TRBV6-5 to TRBJ1-2, with D maybe TRBD1 (5 bases). Germline lookup yields CDR1 MNHEY and CDR2 SVGAGI. The ends were cut back, 0 bases at V and 8 bases at J, with 13 bases in the middle. The CDR3 loop spans 14 amino acids.

Here the CDR3 reads CAGQGAFFNEKLFF. The CDR3 DNA sequence: TGTGCGGGACAGGGGGCGTTCTTTAATGAAAAACTGTTTTTT. V usage is TRBV6-4 and J usage is TRBJ1-4; 12 bases align to TRBD1. The CDR3 loop spans 14 amino acids. Germline CDR1 reads MRHNA; CDR2 reads SNTAGT.

The CDR3 region has the DNA TGTGCCAGTAAGCAGCGAGGAGTGGACGAGCAGTACTTC. Translation: CASKQRGVDEQYF. This chain links TRBV19 with TRBJ2-7; D is unresolved. This CDR3 is 13 amino acids long. V lost 7 bases to trimming and J lost 5 bases, with 15 bases between them. In germline, CDR1 is LNHDA, CDR2 SQIVND (reference sequence). The full variable domain, its missing parts supplied by reference TRBV19 and TRBJ2-7, is DGGITQSPKYLFRKEGQNVTLSCEQNLNHDAMYWYRQDPGQGLRLIYYSQIVNDFQKGDIAEGYSVSREKKESFPLTVTSAQKNPTAFYLCASKQRGVDEQYFGPGTRLTVT.

V and J are TRBV19 and TRBJ1-6, with 7 nucleotides matching TRBD1. In germline, CDR1 is LNHDA, CDR2 SQIVND (reference sequence). There are 15 residues in the CDR3. V lost 4 bases, J lost 7 bases, and 7 bases stayed unmatched. Here the CDR3 reads CASSTRDSNNSPLHF. DNA of the CDR3: TGTGCCAGTAGTACACGGGACAGTAACAATTCACCCCTCCACTTT.

This clone has just a few counts. The V gene is TRBV30, the J gene TRBJ2-2; TRBD1 matches 8 bases. Losses at the gene ends were 5 bases for V and 5 bases for J; bases not matched to a gene: 7. Germline CDR1 is GTSNPN and CDR2 is SVGIG (reference sequence). The CDR3 loop spans 14 amino acids. The CDR3 loop is CAWGGQGRTGELFF. The CDR3 nucleotides are TGTGCCTGGGGCGGACAGGGAAGAACCGGGGAGCTGTTTTTT.

The J gene is TRBJ2-6, the V gene TRBV14; D is unclear. The CDR3 contains 13 residues. Trimming pared 4 bases from V and 2 bases from J, leaving 3 bases between. Germline V gene sequence: CDR1 SGHDN, CDR2 FVKESK. CDR3 bases: TGTGCCAGCAGCCCCACTGGGGCCAACGTCCTGACTTTC. Amino acid sequence: CASSPTGANVLTF.

This chain joins TRBV9 and TRBJ2-2; the D is unclear. CDR3 length equals 13 residues. Germline lookup yields CDR1 SGDLS and CDR2 YYNGEE. V lost 2 bases and J 5 bases, leaving 7 bases between the germline ends. The CDR3 DNA follows: TGTGCCAGCAGCGTCGACATGACCGGGGAGCTGTTTTTT. This encodes CASSVDMTGELFF.

This clone showed up just a few times. This CDR3 reads CAAWGQGATGELFF. CDR3 bases: TGTGCCGCGTGGGGACAGGGGGCAACCGGGGAGCTGTTTTTT. This chain connects TRBV10-3 to TRBJ2-2; 12 bases line up with TRBD1. CDR1 and CDR2 from the germline V gene are ENHRY and SYGVKD. Trimming cost V 11 bases and J 5 bases; bases outside gene matches: 6. CDR3 length equals 14 residues.

There are a few counts of this clone. CDR3 loop: CASRPTVQYTEAFF. CDR3 in DNA: TGTGCCAGCAGGCCGACAGTCCAGTACACTGAAGCTTTCTTT. This chain connects TRBV28 to TRBJ1-1, with D perhaps matching TRBD1 (5 bases). There are 14 residues in the CDR3. Trimming removed 6 bases from V and 3 bases from J, with 14 bases in between. Germline V gene data show CDR1 as MDHEN and CDR2 as SYDVKM.

This chain joins TRBV28 and TRBJ1-2, with D possibly matching TRBD1 (6 bases). Germline V gene lookup returns CDR1 MDHEN and CDR2 SYDVKM. This CDR3 is built from 13 residues. Trimming took 2 bases from V and 4 from J, leaving 8 bases between them. CDR3 region: CASSLQGPYGYTF. The CDR3 nucleotides are TGTGCCAGCAGTTTACAGGGGCCCTATGGCTACACCTTC.

This clone was picked up one time. The J gene is TRBJ1-1, the V gene TRBV29-1; a weak D match, TRBD1 (6 bases). The CDR3 covers 13 residues. The V gene's germline CDR1 is SQVTM and CDR2 ANQGSEA. V was cut by 7 bases and J by 0 bases, with 12 bases left in between. CDR3 protein: CSGSGHLNTEAFF. DNA for the CDR3: TGCAGCGGATCGGGACACTTGAACACTGAAGCTTTCTTT.

This sequence joins TRBV28 and TRBJ2-5, with 12 bases that match TRBD1. Germline V lookup: CDR1 MDHEN, CDR2 SYDVKM. This CDR3 comprises 17 residues. V shed 3 bases, J shed 4 bases, and the junction held 9 bases outside the gene matches. The CDR3 nucleotides read TGTGCCAGCAGTTTGCGGGACTGGGACAGGGGGCGAGAGACCCAGTACTTC. Protein: CASSLRDWDRGRETQYF.

V and J are TRBV7-2 and TRBJ2-1, with D possibly matching TRBD1 (6 bases). V lost 3 bases, J lost 4 bases, and 16 bases lay in between. CDR1 is SGHTA and CDR2 is FQGNSA in the germline V gene. The CDR3 spans 16 residues. The CDR3: CASSFSTGSGYNEQFF. The CDR3 region has the DNA TGTGCCAGCAGCTTTTCAACAGGGTCGGGTTACAATGAGCAGTTCTTC.

The CDR3 DNA reads as TGTGCCAGCAGCAGCACAGGGAGACCGTCAGCTTTCTTT. This translates into CASSSTGRPSAFF. The rearrangement joins TRBV5-5 to TRBJ1-1; D is perhaps TRBD1 (6 bases). This CDR3 spans 13 amino acids. In germline, CDR1 is SGHKS, CDR2 YYEKEE (reference sequence). The germline V and J ends were trimmed by 4 bases and 10 bases, with 17 bases remaining between them.

The chain couples TRBV7-9 to TRBJ1-2; D might be TRBD1 (6 bases). Deletions cut 5 bases from V and 4 bases from J, with 17 bases between. The CDR3 totals 15 residues. Germline V gene sequence: CDR1 SEHNR, CDR2 FQNEAQ (reference sequence). The CDR3 protein is CASSPHEQGSYGYTF. The CDR3 nucleotides are TGTGCCAGCAGCCCCCACGAGCAGGGGAGCTATGGCTACACCTTC.

The J gene is TRBJ2-1, the V gene TRBV3-1 (or the pseudogene TRBV3-2), with 10 positions matching TRBD2. The CDR3 contains 14 residues. Trimming at V came to 4 bases and at J to 9 bases, leaving 6 bases not matched to a gene. CDR1 is LGHDT, CDR2 YNNKEL, per germline (reference sequence). Here the CDR3 DNA reads TGTGCCAGCAGCCGCAGCGGGGGGGCCTTTGAGCAGTTCTTC. Translation: CASSRSGGAFEQFF.

About this clone itself: At one end the junction does not follow the germline gene, possibly because of a read error. The genes are TRBV30 and TRBJ2-7; TRBD1 might be the D (6 bases). The CDR3 consists of 18 residues. Germline V gene data show CDR1 as GTSNPN and CDR2 as SVGIG (reference sequence). CDR3 DNA sequence: TGTACCTGGAGTGTACTCAGGTGGCAGGGGCTTCTACACTACGAGCAGTACTTC. This encodes CTWSVLRWQGLLHYEQYF.

V usage is TRBV7-9 and J usage is TRBJ1-6, with 8 bases aligning to TRBD1. This CDR3 comprises 15 residues. The V gene end was trimmed by 5 bases and the J gene end by 6 bases; junction bases not matched to a gene: 6. Germline V gives CDR1 SEHNR, CDR2 FQNEAQ (reference sequence). In DNA, the CDR3 is TGTGCCAGCAGCCTGACAGGGGCTGTTAATTCACCCCTCCACTTT. Translation gives CASSLTGAVNSPLHF.

The chain couples TRBV7-8 to TRBJ2-7, with a possible D match to TRBD1 (6 bases). Per germline, CDR1 SGHVS and CDR2 FQNEAQ. The germline V and J ends were trimmed by 4 bases and 9 bases, with 16 bases remaining between them. The CDR3 runs 13 residues. CDR3 amino acids: CASSSLLGGRQYF. CDR3 DNA sequence: TGTGCCAGCAGCTCTTTGCTAGGGGGTAGGCAGTACTTC.

V is TRBV5-1 and J is TRBJ1-6, with 8 bases that match TRBD1. V shed 4 bases and J 6 bases; nucleotides not matched to a gene: 9. The CDR3 loop spans 16 amino acids. The germline V gene has CDR1 SGHRS and CDR2 YFSETQ. In DNA, the CDR3 is TGCGCCAGCAGCCCCCAAGGACAGGGCCCTAATTCACCCCTCCACTTT. Encoded protein: CASSPQGQGPNSPLHF. The full variable domain, its missing parts supplied by reference TRBV5-1 and TRBJ1-6, is KAGVTQTPRYLIKTRGQQVTLSCSPISGHRSVSWYQQTPGQGLQFLFEYFSETQRNKGNFPGRFSGRQFSNSRSEMNVSTLELGDSALYLCASSPQGQGPNSPLHFGNGTRLTVT.

V usage is TRBV5-6 and J usage is TRBJ2-3; 7 nucleotides match TRBD2. V was clipped by 0 bases and J by 0 bases; unmatched bases: 4. CDR1 and CDR2 from the germline V gene are SGHDT and YYEEEE. This CDR3 comprises 16 residues. CDR3: CASSLDGTTSTDTQYF. The DNA of the CDR3 is TGTGCCAGCAGCTTGGATGGGACTACTAGCACAGATACGCAGTATTTT.

This sequence joins TRBV15 and TRBJ1-2; D ambiguous. In germline, CDR1 is LNHNV, CDR2 YYDKDF (reference sequence). V lost 3 bases and J 8 bases, leaving 10 bases between the germline ends. This CDR3 has 12 amino acids. The CDR3 region is CATSSSGRGYTF. As DNA, the CDR3 is TGTGCCACCAGCAGCTCCGGTCGGGGCTACACCTTC.

This clone has just one count. The CDR3 DNA sequence: TGCGCCAGCAGTCAAGGGCAGAATGAAAAACTGTTTTTT. Amino acid sequence: CASSQGQNEKLFF. This chain joins TRBV23-1 and TRBJ1-4; D is ambiguous. TRBV23-1 is flagged as an ORF with uncertain function. The V end was cut by 2 bases, the J end by 5 bases, with 6 bases between. The CDR3 contains 13 residues.

V gene TRBV7-8 combines with J gene TRBJ1-2; TRBD1 is a possible D gene (6 bases). CDR1 is SGHVS, CDR2 FQNEAQ, per germline. The CDR3 runs to 17 residues. Trimming pared 5 bases from V and 4 bases from J, leaving 23 bases between. The CDR3 loop reads CASSPRTDLLRGYGYTF. CDR3 in DNA: TGTGCCAGCAGCCCTCGGACAGACCTTCTCAGAGGCTATGGCTACACCTTC.

The chain uses TRBV3-1 (or the pseudogene TRBV3-2) and TRBJ1-3; 8 bases align to TRBD1. This CDR3 has 14 residues. Germline trimming cut 4 bases from V and 8 bases from J; bases unmatched to any gene: 7. In germline, CDR1 is LGHDT, CDR2 YNNKEL (reference sequence). CDR3 sequence reads: CASSLGQVRDTIYF. The DNA of the CDR3 is TGTGCCAGCAGCCTGGGACAGGTTCGGGACACCATATATTTT.

This clone is categorized as medium-sized. V usage is TRBV7-9 and J usage is TRBJ1-2, with D unclear. Trimming took off 5 bases at V and 6 bases at J, with 19 bases between the two ends. Germline CDR1 is SEHNR and CDR2 is FQNEAQ (reference sequence). The CDR3 spans 15 residues. This CDR3 reads CASSPWTDYPDGYTF. In nucleotides, the CDR3 is TGTGCCAGCAGCCCCTGGACCGACTATCCTGATGGCTACACCTTC.

This clone appeared a few times. The chain has TRBV7-9 and TRBJ2-5, with 8 nucleotides matching TRBD2. Germline V gives CDR1 SEHNR, CDR2 FQNEAQ (reference sequence). The CDR3 covers 17 residues. Germline trimming cut 5 bases from V and 8 bases from J; bases unmatched to any gene: 19. The CDR3 sequence is CASSRSGGLPGGGTQYF. The CDR3 bases are TGTGCCAGCAGCCGAAGCGGGGGCCTCCCCGGGGGAGGTACCCAGTACTTC.

This clone was recorded only once. The rearrangement uses TRBV14 and TRBJ1-2; D not resolved. Germline V gene sequence: CDR1 SGHDN, CDR2 FVKESK. This CDR3 has 13 residues. V lost 4 bases and J lost 5, with 11 bases in between. CDR3 nucleotides: TGTGCCAGCAGCCGAGGGATGGGGTATGGCTACACCTTC. This translates into CASSRGMGYGYTF.

This clone occurred a few times. CDR3 region: CASQKDAGSYEQYF. The CDR3 DNA follows: TGTGCCAGCCAGAAAGACGCAGGTTCCTACGAGCAGTACTTC. This sequence joins TRBV2 and TRBJ2-7; D is unresolved. This CDR3 comprises 14 residues. The V gene's germline CDR1 is SNHLY and CDR2 FYNNEI. V lost 8 bases, J lost 1 base, and 15 bases lay in between. Variable domain in full (rest from reference TRBV2 and TRBJ2-7): EPEVTQTPSHQVTQMGQEVILRCVPISNHLYFYWYRQILGQKVEFLVSFYNNEISEKSEIFDDQFSVERPDGSNFTLKIRSTKLEDSAMYFCASQKDAGSYEQYFGPGTRLTVT.